Below, one TCR beta chain is given with its context. Its antigen is not identified. This sample includes further DNA sequences coding for the same CDR3. This entry belongs to a study of OX40 agonist ivuxolimab in advanced cancers. Overall study: Patients were treated with ivuxolimab, an agonistic anti-OX40 (CD134) antibody. Among those treated, three patients had partial responses, one with hepatocellular carcinoma and two with cutaneous melanoma. Having had anti-PD-1, anti-PD-L1 or anti-CTLA-4 therapy before was allowed, and roughly 40% had some. Study-level results: Circulating CD4+ and CD8+ T cells showed clonal expansion by week 6 at 0.1 to 3.0 mg/kg.

Measured with immunoSEQ multiplex PCR; TCRdb has only the in-frame clones, and not every one. The sample gives around 72,000 clones, 85% to 90% of which show up once; 0.94% is in the top ten. The source was CD4+ or CD8+ T cells sorted from blood, collected in a trial of the OX40 agonist ivuxolimab. This clonotype was sampled from an adult with an advanced solid tumor such as melanoma, head and neck, liver or kidney cancer.

CDR3 DNA: TGTGCCAGCAGCACCCAACAGGGGGTCGTCCGTGGCTACACCTTC. It encodes CASSTQQGVVRGYTF. The V gene is TRBV9, the J gene TRBJ1-2; 8 bases are shared with TRBD1. J lost 7 bases, V lost 4 bases, and 12 bases had no gene match. The germline V gene encodes CDR1 SGDLS and CDR2 YYNGEE. The CDR3 consists of 15 residues.